This TCR beta chain was observed in a study of beta chain features in type 1 diabetes. About the study: No age, gender or cell yield differences were seen between patients and healthy donors.

Regarding the study as a whole: Moderate but significant shortening of TCRB CDR3s was recorded in all four CD4+ subsets from Type 1 diabetes patients.

Sequenced material consisted of expressed TCRB transcripts (all of the isolated RNA was reverse transcribed). The table came from immunoSEQ multiplex PCR; TCRdb's copy has only in-frame clones and leaves some out. The sample has hundreds of thousands of clones; 13% are singletons. This clone was found a few times. Its antigen is unidentified. The CDR3 extends over 13 amino acids. V lost 6 bases and J 9 bases, leaving 18 bases between the germline ends. Germline lookup yields CDR1 MNHNS and CDR2 SASEGT. The source material was naive CD4+ T cells from blood. The clonotype comes from a man younger than 35 with type 1 diabetes. The chain joins TRBV6-1 to TRBJ2-7; D is perhaps TRBD1 or TRBD2 (5 bases each). CDR3 nucleotides: TGTGCCAGCAGAGCCGGGACCGACTCCGGGCAGTACTTC. It is translated as CASRAGTDSGQYF.